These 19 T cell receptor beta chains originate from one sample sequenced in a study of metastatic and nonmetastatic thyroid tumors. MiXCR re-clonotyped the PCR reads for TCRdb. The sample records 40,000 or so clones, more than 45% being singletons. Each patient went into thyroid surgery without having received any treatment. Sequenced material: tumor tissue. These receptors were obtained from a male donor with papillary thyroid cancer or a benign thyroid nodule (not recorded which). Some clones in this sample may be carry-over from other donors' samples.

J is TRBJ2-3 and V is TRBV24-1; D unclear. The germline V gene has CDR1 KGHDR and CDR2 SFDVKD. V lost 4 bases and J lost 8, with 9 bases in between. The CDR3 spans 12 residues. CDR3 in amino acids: CATSDPALTQYF. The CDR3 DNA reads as TGTGCCACCAGTGACCCGGCTCTTACGCAGTATTTT.

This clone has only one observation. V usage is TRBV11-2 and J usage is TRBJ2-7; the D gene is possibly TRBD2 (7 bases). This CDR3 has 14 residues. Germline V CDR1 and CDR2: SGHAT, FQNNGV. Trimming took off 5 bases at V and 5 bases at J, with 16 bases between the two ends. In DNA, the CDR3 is TGTGCCAGCAGCCCGCCGGGGAGGGGGAACGAGCAGTACTTC. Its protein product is CASSPPGRGNEQYF.

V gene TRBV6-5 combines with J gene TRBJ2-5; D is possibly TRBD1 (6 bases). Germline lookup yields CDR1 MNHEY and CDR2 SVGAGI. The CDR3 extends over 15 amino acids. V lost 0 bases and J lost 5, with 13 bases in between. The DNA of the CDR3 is TGTGCCAGCAGTTACTCTCTGCAGGGGATGGAGACCCAGTACTTC. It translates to CASSYSLQGMETQYF.

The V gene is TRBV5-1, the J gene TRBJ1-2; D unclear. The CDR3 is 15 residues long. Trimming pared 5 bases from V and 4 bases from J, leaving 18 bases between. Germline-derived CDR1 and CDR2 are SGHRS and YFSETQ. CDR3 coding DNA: TGCGCCAGCAGACCCCTTCTAAGGGTTTTCTATGGCTACACCTTC. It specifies CASRPLLRVFYGYTF.

CDR3 amino acids: CASSPSGSVPYNEQFF. In DNA, the CDR3 is TGTGCCAGCAGCCCTAGCGGGAGTGTCCCCTACAATGAGCAGTTCTTC. The chain links TRBV7-2 to TRBJ2-1; 10 nucleotides agree with TRBD2. Trimming at V came to 5 bases and at J to 2 bases, leaving 6 bases not matched to a gene. In germline, CDR1 is SGHTA, CDR2 FQGNSA. This CDR3 spans 16 amino acids.

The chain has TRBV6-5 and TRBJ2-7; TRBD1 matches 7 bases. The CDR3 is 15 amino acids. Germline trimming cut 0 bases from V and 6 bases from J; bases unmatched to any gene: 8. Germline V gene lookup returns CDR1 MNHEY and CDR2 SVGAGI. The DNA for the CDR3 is TGTGCCAGCAGTTACTCGAGAAGCCCAGGGGGCGAGCAGTACTTC. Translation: CASSYSRSPGGEQYF.

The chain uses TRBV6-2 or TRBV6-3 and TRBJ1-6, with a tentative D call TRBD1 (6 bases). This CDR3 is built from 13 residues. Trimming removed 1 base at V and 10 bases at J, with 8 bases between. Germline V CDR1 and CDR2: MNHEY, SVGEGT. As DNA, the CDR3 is TGTGCCAGCAGTTACTACAGGGAGTCACCCCTCCACTTT. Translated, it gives CASSYYRESPLHF.

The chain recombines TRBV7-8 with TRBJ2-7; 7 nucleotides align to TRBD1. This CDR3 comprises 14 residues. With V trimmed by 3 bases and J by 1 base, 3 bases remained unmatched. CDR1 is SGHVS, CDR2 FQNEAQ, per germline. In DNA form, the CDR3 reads TGTGCCAGCAGCTTGACGACAGGGTCCTACGAGCAGTACTTC. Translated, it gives CASSLTTGSYEQYF.

This chain's CDR3 is CASSQDQAGGYTF. The DNA for the CDR3 is TGCGCCAGCAGCCAAGATCAAGCGGGTGGCTACACCTTC. The chain uses TRBV4-1 and TRBJ1-2; unclear D gene. V was cut by 0 bases and J by 7 bases, with 9 bases left in between. The CDR3 spans 13 residues. CDR1 and CDR2 from the germline V gene are MGHRA and YSYEKL.

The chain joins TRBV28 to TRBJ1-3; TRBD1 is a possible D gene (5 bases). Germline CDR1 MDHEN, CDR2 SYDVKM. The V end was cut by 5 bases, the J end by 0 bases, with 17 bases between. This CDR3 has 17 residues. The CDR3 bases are TGTGCCAGCAGTGTACCGGGACGGCCAAGCTCTGGAAACACCATATATTTT. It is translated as CASSVPGRPSSGNTIYF.

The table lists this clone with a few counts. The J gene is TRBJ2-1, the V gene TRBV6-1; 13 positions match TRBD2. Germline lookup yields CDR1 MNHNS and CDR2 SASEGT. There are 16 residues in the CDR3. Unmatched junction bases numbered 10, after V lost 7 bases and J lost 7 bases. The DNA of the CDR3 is TGTGCCAGCACCGCACTAGCGGGGGGGATCAGGAATGAGCAGTTCTTC. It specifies CASTALAGGIRNEQFF.

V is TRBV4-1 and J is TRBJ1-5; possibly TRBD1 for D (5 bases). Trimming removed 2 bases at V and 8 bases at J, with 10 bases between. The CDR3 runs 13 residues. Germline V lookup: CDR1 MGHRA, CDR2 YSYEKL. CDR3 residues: CASSQLRGEPQHF. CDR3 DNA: TGCGCCAGCAGCCAATTAAGGGGTGAGCCCCAGCATTTT.

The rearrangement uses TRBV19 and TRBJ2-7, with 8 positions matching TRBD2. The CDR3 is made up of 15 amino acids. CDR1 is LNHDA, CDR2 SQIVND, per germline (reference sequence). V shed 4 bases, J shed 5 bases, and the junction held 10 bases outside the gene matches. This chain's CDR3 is CASSTRDGGADEQYF. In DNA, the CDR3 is TGTGCCAGTAGTACCCGGGACGGGGGGGCGGACGAGCAGTACTTC.

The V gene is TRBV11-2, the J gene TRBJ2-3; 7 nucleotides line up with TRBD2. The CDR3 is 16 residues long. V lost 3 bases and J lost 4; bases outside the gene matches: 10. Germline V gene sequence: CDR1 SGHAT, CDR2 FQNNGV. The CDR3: CASSFSGGSRADTQYF. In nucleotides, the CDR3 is TGTGCCAGCAGCTTTTCAGGCGGGAGTCGTGCAGATACGCAGTATTTT.

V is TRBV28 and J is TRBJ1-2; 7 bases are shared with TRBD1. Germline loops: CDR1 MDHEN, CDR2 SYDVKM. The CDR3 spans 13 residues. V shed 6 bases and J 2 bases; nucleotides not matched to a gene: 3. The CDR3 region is CASRQGTNYGYTF. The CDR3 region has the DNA TGTGCCAGCAGACAGGGGACCAACTATGGCTACACCTTC.

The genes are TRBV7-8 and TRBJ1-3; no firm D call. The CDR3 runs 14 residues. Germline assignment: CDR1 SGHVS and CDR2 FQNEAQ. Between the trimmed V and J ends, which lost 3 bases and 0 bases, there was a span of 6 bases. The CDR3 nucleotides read TGTGCCAGCAGCTTCGAGAGCTCTGGAAACACCATATATTTT. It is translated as CASSFESSGNTIYF. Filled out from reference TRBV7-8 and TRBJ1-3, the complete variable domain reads GAGVSQSPRYKVAKRGQDVALRCDPISGHVSLFWYQQALGQGPEFLTYFQNEAQLDKSGLPSDRFFAERPEGSVSTLKIQRTQQEDSAVYLCASSFESSGNTIYFGEGSWLTVV.

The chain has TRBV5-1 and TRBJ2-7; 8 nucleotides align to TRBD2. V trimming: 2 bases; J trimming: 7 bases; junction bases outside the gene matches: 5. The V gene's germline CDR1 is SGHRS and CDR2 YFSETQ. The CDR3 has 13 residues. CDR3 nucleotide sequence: TGCGCCAGCAGCTTTGGACTAGCTGGGGAGCAGTACTTC. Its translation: CASSFGLAGEQYF.

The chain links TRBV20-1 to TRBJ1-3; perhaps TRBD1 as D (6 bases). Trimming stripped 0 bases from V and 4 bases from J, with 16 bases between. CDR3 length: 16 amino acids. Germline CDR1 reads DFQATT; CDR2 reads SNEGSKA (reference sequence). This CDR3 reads CSARDSEQGTGNTIYF. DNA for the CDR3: TGCAGTGCTAGAGACTCAGAACAGGGCACCGGAAACACCATATATTTT.

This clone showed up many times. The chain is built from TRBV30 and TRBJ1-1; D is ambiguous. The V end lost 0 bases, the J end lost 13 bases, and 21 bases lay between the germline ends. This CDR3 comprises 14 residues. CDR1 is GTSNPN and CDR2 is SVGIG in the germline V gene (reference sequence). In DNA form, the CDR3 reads TGTGCCTGGAGTGTAGCCCTAGGTGGCGATAATGATTTCTTT. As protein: CAWSVALGGDNDFF.